A selection of T cell receptor beta chains follows, all from one sample in a study of regulatory T cells in long-lasting Graves disease. MiXCR was run by TCRdb on the multiplex PCR reads, yielding one entry per CDR3 protein. Of under 300,000 distinct CDR3 sequences listed, approximately 20% are singletons. The material sequenced was peripheral blood mononuclear cells (PBMCs), taken at new diagnosis, from a patient treated with antithyroid drugs. These receptors were taken from a female donor with Graves disease. Each CDR3 is given with its conserved first and last residue. Fields, in order: D gene, clone size, J gene, V gene, CDR3 protein, CDR3 DNA. A D gene is named only where the DNA matches it firmly. A row's size may be missing; if present it is once, few, many or a size class.

D: TRBD1; size: many; J: TRBJ2-5; V: TRBV28; CDR3: CASSPQGARGETQYF; DNA: TGTGCCAGCAGTCCTCAGGGGGCGCGAGGAGAGACCCAGTACTTC
D: -; size: once; J: TRBJ2-3; V: TRBV10-2; CDR3: CACSESWLSTDTQYF; DNA: TGCGCCTGCAGTGAGTCGTGGCTGAGCACAGATACGCAGTATTTT
D: TRBD1; size: -; J: TRBJ2-5; V: TRBV20-1; CDR3: CSARSGTGRETQYF; DNA: TGCAGTGCTAGATCCGGGACAGGGAGAGAGACCCAGTACTTC
D: TRBD1; size: many; J: TRBJ2-1; V: TRBV20-1; CDR3: CSARNRGHYNEQFF; DNA: TGCAGTGCTAGAAACAGGGGTCATTACAATGAGCAGTTCTTC
D: -; size: many; J: TRBJ1-2; V: TRBV10-3; CDR3: CAISEPGGGLLNYGYTF; DNA: TGTGCCATCAGTGAGCCCGGGGGGGGGCTCCTTAACTATGGCTACACCTTC
D: TRBD2; size: many; J: TRBJ2-5; V: TRBV6-5; CDR3: CASSYSTAGAYQETQYF; DNA: TGTGCCAGCAGTTACTCGACAGCGGGAGCGTACCAAGAGACCCAGTACTTC
D: -; size: many; J: TRBJ1-6; V: TRBV28; CDR3: CASSPVSSYNSPLHF; DNA: TGTGCCAGCAGTCCAGTGAGCTCCTATAATTCACCCCTCCACTTT
D: TRBD2; size: many; J: TRBJ2-1; V: TRBV7-8; CDR3: CASSPRETENEQFF; DNA: TGTGCCAGCAGCCCGCGGGAGACTGAGAATGAGCAGTTCTTC
D: TRBD1; size: few; J: TRBJ1-1; V: TRBV19; CDR3: CASIDRPGQGAVAFF; DNA: TGTGCCAGTATTGACAGGCCGGGACAGGGGGCCGTCGCTTTCTTT
D: TRBD1; size: many; J: TRBJ2-7; V: TRBV28; CDR3: CDFQGESYEQYF; DNA: TGTGACTTTCAGGGGGAGTCCTACGAGCAGTACTTC
D: -; size: -; J: TRBJ1-5; V: TRBV2; CDR3: CATRGGKDQPQHF; DNA: TGTGCCACCCGGGGGGGGAAGGATCAGCCCCAGCATTTT
D: TRBD2; size: many; J: TRBJ2-3; V: TRBV2; CDR3: CASLAGGLSDTQYF; DNA: TGTGCCAGTCTAGCGGGAGGGCTTTCAGATACGCAGTATTTT
D: TRBD2; size: many; J: TRBJ2-2; V: TRBV29-1; CDR3: CSVEGLGSGELFF; DNA: TGCAGCGTTGAGGGACTAGGATCCGGGGAGCTGTTTTTT
D: TRBD2; size: many; J: TRBJ2-1; V: TRBV20-1; CDR3: CSARAGGFGEQFF; DNA: TGCAGTGCTAGAGCCGGGGGGTTTGGTGAGCAGTTCTTC
D: -; size: many; J: TRBJ1-1; V: TRBV6-5; CDR3: CASSYFRTDEAFF; DNA: TGTGCCAGCAGTTACTTCCGGACCGATGAAGCTTTCTTT
D: TRBD2; size: -; J: TRBJ2-1; V: TRBV2; CDR3: CASSITSGRGNEQFF; DNA: TGTGCCAGCAGCATAACTAGCGGGAGAGGCAATGAGCAGTTCTTC
D: TRBD2; size: many; J: TRBJ2-2; V: TRBV7-2; CDR3: CASSSREGMSGELFF; DNA: TGTGCCAGCAGCTCCAGGGAGGGGATGTCCGGGGAGCTGTTTTTT
D: -; size: many; J: TRBJ2-1; V: TRBV3-1; CDR3: CASSQDTGEQFF; DNA: TGTGCCAGCAGCCAAGATACGGGAGAGCAGTTCTTC
D: -; size: many; J: TRBJ1-5; V: TRBV24-1; CDR3: CATSDGPNQPQHF; DNA: TGTGCCACCAGTGATGGACCGAATCAGCCCCAGCATTTT
D: TRBD1; size: many; J: TRBJ2-1; V: TRBV24-1; CDR3: CATQGDRELYNEQFF; DNA: TGTGCCACCCAAGGGGACAGGGAATTGTACAATGAGCAGTTCTTC
D: -; size: many; J: TRBJ2-1; V: TRBV5-6; CDR3: CASSLGGLGLADSSYNEQFF; DNA: TGTGCCAGCAGCTTGGGGGGGCTCGGGCTAGCTGACAGCTCCTACAATGAGCAGTTCTTC
D: TRBD2; size: many; J: TRBJ2-5; V: TRBV11-1; CDR3: CASSLLAGGPQETQYF; DNA: TGTGCCAGCAGCCTATTAGCGGGTGGGCCGCAAGAGACCCAGTACTTC
D: -; size: many; J: TRBJ1-1; V: TRBV15; CDR3: CATSRAVGMNTEAFF; DNA: TGTGCCACCAGCAGAGCGGTAGGGATGAACACTGAAGCTTTCTTT
D: TRBD2; size: many; J: TRBJ2-2; V: TRBV24-1; CDR3: CATSDWGSFAGGPYTGELFF; DNA: TGTGCCACCAGTGATTGGGGGAGCTTTGCGGGAGGGCCGTACACCGGGGAGCTGTTTTTT
D: -; size: many; J: TRBJ1-6; V: TRBV2; CDR3: CASRGATMAPLHF; DNA: TGTGCCAGCAGGGGAGCGACAATGGCACCCCTCCACTTT
D: -; size: many; J: TRBJ2-7; V: TRBV10-3; CDR3: CASGSPEQYF; DNA: TGTGCCTCCGGGAGCCCCGAGCAGTACTTC
D: TRBD1; size: many; J: TRBJ2-1; V: TRBV11-2; CDR3: CASSPLDQGVYNEQFF; DNA: TGTGCCAGCAGCCCTTTGGACCAGGGGGTTTACAATGAGCAGTTCTTC
D: -; size: once; J: TRBJ2-1; V: TRBV29-1; CDR3: CSVDGNEQFF; DNA: TGCAGCGTCGACGGGAATGAGCAGTTCTTC
D: -; size: -; J: TRBJ2-7; V: TRBV20-1; CDR3: CSARDNTYEQYF; DNA: TGCAGTGCTAGGGACAACACCTACGAGCAGTACTTC
D: TRBD1; size: many; J: TRBJ1-1; V: TRBV12-3/TRBV12-4; CDR3: CASSRGTATNTEAFF; DNA: TGTGCCAGCAGTCGTGGGACAGCCACGAACACTGAAGCTTTCTTT
D: -; size: many; J: TRBJ2-4; V: TRBV11-2; CDR3: CASSFRDPIPIQYF; DNA: TGTGCCAGCAGCTTCCGGGACCCCATACCCATTCAGTACTTC
D: TRBD1; size: few; J: TRBJ2-5; V: TRBV4-2; CDR3: CASSPGQEKETQYF; DNA: TGTGCCAGCAGCCCCGGACAGGAAAAAGAGACCCAGTACTTC
D: -; size: -; J: TRBJ2-7; V: TRBV20-1; CDR3: CSARDLKSYEQYF; DNA: TGCAGTGCTAGAGATCTGAAATCCTACGAGCAGTACTTC
D: -; size: many; J: TRBJ2-2; V: TRBV7-8; CDR3: CASSRTATANTGELFF; DNA: TGTGCCAGCAGTCGGACGGCTACCGCGAACACCGGGGAGCTGTTTTTT
D: -; size: many; J: TRBJ2-1; V: TRBV20-1; CDR3: CSASPLEEGAGNEQFF; DNA: TGCAGTGCTAGTCCCCTCGAAGAGGGAGCAGGCAATGAGCAGTTCTTC
D: -; size: -; J: TRBJ2-1; V: TRBV28; CDR3: CASSTQGINEQFF; DNA: TGTGCCAGCAGTACCCAGGGTATCAATGAGCAGTTCTTC
D: TRBD2; size: many; J: TRBJ2-1; V: TRBV28; CDR3: CASSSGGGRRSYNEQFF; DNA: TGTGCCAGCAGTTCAGGAGGCGGGAGGCGGTCCTACAATGAGCAGTTCTTC
D: -; size: many; J: TRBJ2-1; V: TRBV7-9; CDR3: CASSLAARDEQFF; DNA: TGTGCCAGCAGCTTAGCGGCGAGGGATGAGCAGTTCTTC
D: -; size: many; J: TRBJ2-3; V: TRBV7-2; CDR3: CASSLLGGYADTQYF; DNA: TGTGCCAGCAGCTTGTTAGGGGGGTACGCAGATACGCAGTATTTT
D: TRBD1; size: many; J: TRBJ1-1; V: TRBV9; CDR3: CASSSDRAGTEAFF; DNA: TGTGCCAGCAGCTCGGACAGGGCGGGCACTGAAGCTTTCTTT
D: -; size: -; J: TRBJ1-2; V: TRBV6-2/TRBV6-3; CDR3: CASRTTRFGYTF; DNA: TGTGCCAGCAGGACTACGCGGTTTGGCTACACCTTC
D: TRBD2; size: -; J: TRBJ2-1; V: TRBV7-3; CDR3: CASSKRDGGDEQFF; DNA: TGTGCCAGCAGCAAGCGGGATGGTGGGGATGAGCAGTTCTTC
D: -; size: many; J: TRBJ1-5; V: TRBV28; CDR3: CASSPPRVYSNQPQHF; DNA: TGTGCCAGCAGCCCTCCTAGGGTATATAGCAATCAGCCCCAGCATTTT
D: -; size: many; J: TRBJ1-5; V: TRBV5-1; CDR3: CASSPSGGNQPQHF; DNA: TGTGCCAGCAGCCCATCAGGAGGCAATCAGCCCCAGCATTTT
D: -; size: many; J: TRBJ1-2; V: TRBV12-5; CDR3: CASGLWSNYGYTF; DNA: TGTGCTAGTGGTTTGTGGTCGAACTATGGCTACACCTTC
D: -; size: -; J: TRBJ2-1; V: TRBV7-6; CDR3: CASSLERFQSSYNEQFF; DNA: TGTGCCAGCAGCTTAGAAAGGTTTCAGAGCTCCTACAATGAGCAGTTCTTC
D: -; size: -; J: TRBJ1-1; V: TRBV19; CDR3: CASASGVHIMNTEAFF; DNA: TGTGCCAGTGCTTCTGGGGTACACATCATGAACACTGAAGCTTTCTTT
D: TRBD1; size: many; J: TRBJ1-4; V: TRBV10-3; CDR3: CAISEDTGVEKLFF; DNA: TGTGCCATCAGTGAGGATACAGGGGTCGAAAAACTGTTTTTT
D: -; size: -; J: TRBJ1-4; V: TRBV4-3; CDR3: CASSPAPATNEKLFF; DNA: TGCGCCAGCAGCCCCGCCCCCGCAACTAATGAAAAACTGTTTTTT
D: -; size: many; J: TRBJ2-3; V: TRBV6-5; CDR3: CASSYPDWYNIDTQYF; DNA: TGTGCCAGCAGTTACCCTGACTGGTATAACATCGATACGCAGTATTTT
D: TRBD1; size: many; J: TRBJ1-1; V: TRBV19; CDR3: CASSEGTGGSTEAFF; DNA: TGTGCCAGTAGTGAAGGGACAGGGGGCTCTACTGAAGCTTTCTTT
D: TRBD1; size: many; J: TRBJ1-3; V: TRBV12-3/TRBV12-4; CDR3: CASSSRQGAGNTIYF; DNA: TGTGCCAGCAGTTCACGACAGGGGGCTGGAAACACCATATATTTT
D: -; size: many; J: TRBJ2-1; V: TRBV18; CDR3: CASSPPSGLGEQFF; DNA: TGTGCCAGCTCACCACCCTCGGGGTTGGGCGAGCAGTTCTTC
D: -; size: many; J: TRBJ2-3; V: TRBV24-1; CDR3: CATTAPGTTVDTLDTQYF; DNA: TGTGCCACCACCGCTCCCGGGACAACGGTCGATACACTGGATACGCAGTATTTT
D: -; size: many; J: TRBJ1-2; V: TRBV20-1; CDR3: CSARGGSEGYTF; DNA: TGCAGTGCTAGGGGGGGGTCTGAAGGCTACACCTTC
D: -; size: -; J: TRBJ2-7; V: TRBV12-3/TRBV12-4; CDR3: CDRDRTADYEQYF; DNA: TGCGACAGAGATCGGACAGCCGACTACGAGCAGTACTTC
D: TRBD2; size: few; J: TRBJ2-1; V: TRBV6-1; CDR3: CASLTRTPGLAGGDNEQFF; DNA: TGTGCCAGCCTCACCAGGACTCCGGGACTAGCGGGAGGGGACAATGAGCAGTTCTTC
D: TRBD2; size: many; J: TRBJ2-1; V: TRBV6-1; CDR3: CASRRTSGSSYNEQFF; DNA: TGTGCCAGCAGGCGGACTAGCGGGAGCTCCTACAATGAGCAGTTCTTC
D: -; size: many; J: TRBJ2-7; V: TRBV15; CDR3: CATSRETRSTYEQYF; DNA: TGTGCCACCAGCAGAGAGACCCGATCTACCTACGAGCAGTACTTC
D: TRBD1; size: many; J: TRBJ1-5; V: TRBV28; CDR3: CASSRTRGTALNQPQHF; DNA: TGTGCCAGCAGCCGTACCCGCGGGACAGCCTTAAATCAGCCCCAGCATTTT